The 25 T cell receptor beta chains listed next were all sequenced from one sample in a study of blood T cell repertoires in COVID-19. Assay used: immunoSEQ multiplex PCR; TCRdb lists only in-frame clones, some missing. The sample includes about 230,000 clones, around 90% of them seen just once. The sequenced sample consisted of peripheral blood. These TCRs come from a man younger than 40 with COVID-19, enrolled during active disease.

This CDR3 is CASSLVGGNTGELFF. In nucleotides, the CDR3 is TGTGCCAGCAGCTTAGTAGGGGGGAACACCGGGGAGCTGTTTTTT. This rearrangement joins TRBV11-3 to TRBJ2-2, with a possible D match to TRBD1 (6 bases). The germline V gene has CDR1 SGHNT and CDR2 YENEEA. There are 15 residues in the CDR3. Trimming took off 1 base at V and 1 base at J, with 7 bases between the two ends.

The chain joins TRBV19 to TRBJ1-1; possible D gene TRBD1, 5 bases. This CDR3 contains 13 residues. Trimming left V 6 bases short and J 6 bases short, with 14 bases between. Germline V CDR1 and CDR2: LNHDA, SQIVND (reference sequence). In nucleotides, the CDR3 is TGTGCCAGTAGCCCTGACAGAGGACCTGAAGCTTTCTTT. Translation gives CASSPDRGPEAFF.

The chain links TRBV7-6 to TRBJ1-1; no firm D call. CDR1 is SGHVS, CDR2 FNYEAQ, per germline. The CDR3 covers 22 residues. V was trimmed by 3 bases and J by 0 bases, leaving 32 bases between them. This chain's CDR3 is CASSLGPGVPRLYPSMNTEAFF. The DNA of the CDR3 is TGTGCCAGCAGCTTGGGTCCAGGTGTACCCCGCCTTTACCCATCCATGAACACTGAAGCTTTCTTT.

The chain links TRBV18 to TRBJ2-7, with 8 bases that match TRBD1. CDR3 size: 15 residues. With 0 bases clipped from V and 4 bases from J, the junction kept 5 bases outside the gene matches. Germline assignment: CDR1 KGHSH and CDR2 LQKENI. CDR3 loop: CASSPPRQGAYEQYF. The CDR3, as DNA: TGTGCCAGCTCACCACCGCGGCAGGGGGCTTACGAGCAGTACTTC.

CDR3 in amino acids: CASSLTGTDDTDTQYF. In DNA form, the CDR3 reads TGTGCCAGCAGCTTAACCGGGACAGACGACACAGATACGCAGTATTTT. The genes are TRBV5-5 and TRBJ2-3, with 7 positions matching TRBD1. Germline CDR1 and CDR2: SGHKS and YYEKEE (reference sequence). This CDR3 contains 16 residues. V trimming: 2 bases; J trimming: 2 bases; junction bases outside the gene matches: 8.

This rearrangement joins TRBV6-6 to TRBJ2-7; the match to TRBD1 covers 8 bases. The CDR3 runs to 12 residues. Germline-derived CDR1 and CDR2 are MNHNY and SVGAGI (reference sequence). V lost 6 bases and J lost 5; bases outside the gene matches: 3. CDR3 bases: TGTGCCAGCAGCCCAGGGGGCGACGAGCAGTACTTC. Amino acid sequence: CASSPGGDEQYF.

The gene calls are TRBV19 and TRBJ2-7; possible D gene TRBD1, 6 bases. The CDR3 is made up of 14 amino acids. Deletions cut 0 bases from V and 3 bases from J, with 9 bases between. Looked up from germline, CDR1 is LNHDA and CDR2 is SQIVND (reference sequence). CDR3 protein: CASSIDLTGYEQYF. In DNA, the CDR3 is TGTGCCAGTAGTATAGATCTGACAGGCTACGAGCAGTACTTC.

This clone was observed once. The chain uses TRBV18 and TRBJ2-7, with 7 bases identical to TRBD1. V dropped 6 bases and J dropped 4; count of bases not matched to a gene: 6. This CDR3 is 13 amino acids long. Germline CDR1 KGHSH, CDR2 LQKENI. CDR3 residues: CASSHGTVYEQYF. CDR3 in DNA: TGTGCCAGCTCGCACGGGACAGTTTACGAGCAGTACTTC.

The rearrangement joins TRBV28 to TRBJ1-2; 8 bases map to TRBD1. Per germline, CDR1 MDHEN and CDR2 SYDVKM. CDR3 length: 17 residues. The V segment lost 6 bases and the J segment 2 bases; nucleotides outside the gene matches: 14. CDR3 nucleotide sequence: TGTGCCAGCAGCCCTGGGGACCTCAGGGGGCGAAACTATGGCTACACCTTC. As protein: CASSPGDLRGRNYGYTF.

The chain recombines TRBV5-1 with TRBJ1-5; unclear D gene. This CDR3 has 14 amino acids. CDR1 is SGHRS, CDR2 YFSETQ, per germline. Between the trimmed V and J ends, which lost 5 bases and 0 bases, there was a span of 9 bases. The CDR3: CASSPGYSNQPQHF. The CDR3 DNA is TGCGCCAGCAGTCCGGGTTATAGCAATCAGCCCCAGCATTTT.

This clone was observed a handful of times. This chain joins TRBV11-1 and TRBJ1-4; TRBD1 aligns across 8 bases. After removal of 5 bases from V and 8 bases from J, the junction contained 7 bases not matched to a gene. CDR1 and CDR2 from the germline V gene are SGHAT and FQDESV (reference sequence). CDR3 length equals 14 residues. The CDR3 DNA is TGTGCCAGCAGCGCAGCGGACAGGGAAGAAAAACTGTTTTTT. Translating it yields CASSAADREEKLFF.

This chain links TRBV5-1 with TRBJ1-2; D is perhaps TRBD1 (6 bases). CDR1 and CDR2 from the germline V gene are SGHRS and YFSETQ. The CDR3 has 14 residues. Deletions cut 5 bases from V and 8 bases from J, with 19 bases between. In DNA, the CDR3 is TGCGCCAGCAGTCCCGGGACATTACGGGAAGGCTACACCTTC. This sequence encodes CASSPGTLREGYTF.

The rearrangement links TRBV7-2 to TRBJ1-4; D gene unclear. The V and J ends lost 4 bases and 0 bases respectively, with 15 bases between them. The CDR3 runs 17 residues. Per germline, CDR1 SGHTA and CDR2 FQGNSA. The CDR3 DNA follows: TGTGCCAGCAGCTCCAAAAAGCCCGGGGCAACTAATGAAAAACTGTTTTTT. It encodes CASSSKKPGATNEKLFF.

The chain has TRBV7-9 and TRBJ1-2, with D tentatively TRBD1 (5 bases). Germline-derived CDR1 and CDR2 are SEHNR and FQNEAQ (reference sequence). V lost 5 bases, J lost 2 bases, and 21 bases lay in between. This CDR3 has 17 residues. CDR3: CASSPTTGGAQNYGYTF. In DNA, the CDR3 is TGTGCCAGCAGCCCCACAACAGGCGGAGCTCAAAACTATGGCTACACCTTC. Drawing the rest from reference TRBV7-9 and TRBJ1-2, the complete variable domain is DTGVSQNPRHKITKRGQNVTFRCDPISEHNRLYWYRQTLGQGPEFLTYFQNEAQLEKSRLLSDRFSAERPKGSFSTLEIQRTEQGDSAMYLCASSPTTGGAQNYGYTFGSGTRLTVV.

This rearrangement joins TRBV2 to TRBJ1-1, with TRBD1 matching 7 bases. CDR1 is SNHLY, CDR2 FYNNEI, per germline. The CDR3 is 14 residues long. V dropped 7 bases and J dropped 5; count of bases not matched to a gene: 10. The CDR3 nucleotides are TGTGCCAGCAACAACGCCAGGGGGAGGACTGAAGCTTTCTTT. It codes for CASNNARGRTEAFF.

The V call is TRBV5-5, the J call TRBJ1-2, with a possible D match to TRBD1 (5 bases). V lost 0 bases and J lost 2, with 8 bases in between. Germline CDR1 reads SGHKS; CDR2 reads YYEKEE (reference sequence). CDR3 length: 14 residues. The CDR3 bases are TGTGCCAGCAGCTTGGCAGGGATGAACTATGGCTACACCTTC. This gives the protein CASSLAGMNYGYTF.

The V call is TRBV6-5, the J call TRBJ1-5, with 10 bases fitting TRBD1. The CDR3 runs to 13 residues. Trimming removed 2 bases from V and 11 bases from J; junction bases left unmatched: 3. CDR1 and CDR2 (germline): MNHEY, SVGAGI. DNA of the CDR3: TGTGCCAGCAGTTACGGACAGGGGGGAACCCAGCATTTT. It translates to CASSYGQGGTQHF.

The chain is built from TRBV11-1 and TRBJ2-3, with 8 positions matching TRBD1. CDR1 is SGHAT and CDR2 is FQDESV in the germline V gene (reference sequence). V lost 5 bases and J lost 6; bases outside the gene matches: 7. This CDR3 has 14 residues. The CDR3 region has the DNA TGTGCCAGCAGCACCACAGGGGGGTACGATACGCAGTATTTT. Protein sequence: CASSTTGGYDTQYF.

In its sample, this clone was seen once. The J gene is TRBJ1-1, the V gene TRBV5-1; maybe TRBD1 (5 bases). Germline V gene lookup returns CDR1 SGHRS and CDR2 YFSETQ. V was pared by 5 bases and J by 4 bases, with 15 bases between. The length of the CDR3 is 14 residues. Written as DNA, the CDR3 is TGCGCCAGCAGTTTGAATCAGGGTGGCACTGAAGCTTTCTTT. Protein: CASSLNQGGTEAFF.

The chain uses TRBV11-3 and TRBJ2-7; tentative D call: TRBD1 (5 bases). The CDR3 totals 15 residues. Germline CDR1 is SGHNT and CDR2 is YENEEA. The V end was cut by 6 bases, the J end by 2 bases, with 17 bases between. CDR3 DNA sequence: TGTGCCAGCAGTTCTGGGGCGAAACCTCCCTACGAGCAGTACTTC. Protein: CASSSGAKPPYEQYF.

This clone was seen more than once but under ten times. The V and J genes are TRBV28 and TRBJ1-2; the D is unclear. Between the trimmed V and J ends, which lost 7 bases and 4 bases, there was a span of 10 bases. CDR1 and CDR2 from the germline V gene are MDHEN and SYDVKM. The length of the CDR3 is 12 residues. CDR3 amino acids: CASTGSAYGYTF. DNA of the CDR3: TGTGCCAGCACGGGGTCGGCCTATGGCTACACCTTC.

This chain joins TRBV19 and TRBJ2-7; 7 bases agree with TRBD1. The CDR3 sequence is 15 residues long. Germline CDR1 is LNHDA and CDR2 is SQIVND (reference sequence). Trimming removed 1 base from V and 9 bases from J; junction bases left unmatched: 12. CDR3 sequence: CASSIGGNDRERQYF. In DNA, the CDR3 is TGTGCCAGTAGTATAGGGGGAAATGACAGGGAGCGGCAGTACTTC.

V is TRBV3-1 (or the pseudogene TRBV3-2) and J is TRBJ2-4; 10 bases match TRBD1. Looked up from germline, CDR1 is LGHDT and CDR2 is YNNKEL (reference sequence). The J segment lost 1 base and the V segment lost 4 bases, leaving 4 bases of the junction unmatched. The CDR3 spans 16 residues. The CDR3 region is CASSRRGQGAKNIQYF. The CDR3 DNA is TGTGCCAGCAGCCGCCGGGGACAGGGGGCCAAAAACATTCAGTACTTC.

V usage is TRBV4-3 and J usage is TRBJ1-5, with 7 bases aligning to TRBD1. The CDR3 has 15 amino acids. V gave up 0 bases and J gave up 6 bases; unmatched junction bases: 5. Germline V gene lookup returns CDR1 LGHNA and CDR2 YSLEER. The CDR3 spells CASSQDRQGGQPQHF. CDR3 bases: TGCGCCAGCAGCCAAGACCGACAGGGTGGTCAGCCCCAGCATTTT.

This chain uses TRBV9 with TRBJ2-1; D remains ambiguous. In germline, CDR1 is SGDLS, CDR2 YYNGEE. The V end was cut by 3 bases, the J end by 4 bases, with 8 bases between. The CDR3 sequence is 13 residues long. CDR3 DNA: TGTGCCAGCAGCGCACGAGCGTACAATGAGCAGTTCTTC. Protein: CASSARAYNEQFF.